This T cell receptor beta chain comes out of a study of T cell responses to AZD1222 COVID-19 vaccine. Findings and limits, study-wide: Spike-specific TCR breadth rose after two AZD1222 doses, and depth rose as well.

Clones were sequenced by immunoSEQ multiplex PCR, and TCRdb holds only the in-frame ones, with some missing. The sample carries 150,000 to 200,000 clones, approximately 92% recorded once. The CDR3 is 14 amino acids. Trimming cost V 1 base and J 7 bases, with 13 bases left between them. CDR1 and CDR2 from the germline V gene are LNHNV and YYDKDF (reference sequence). With respect to this clone: Its cognate antigen is unknown.

The source material was peripheral blood, sampled on day 0 of AZD1222 vaccination. The rearrangement links TRBV15 to TRBJ2-5; D unresolved. The receptor was derived from an adult in good health. As DNA, the CDR3 is TGTGCCACCAGCAGAGGCTTCCAGGTGGGGACCCAGTACTTC. As protein: CATSRGFQVGTQYF.